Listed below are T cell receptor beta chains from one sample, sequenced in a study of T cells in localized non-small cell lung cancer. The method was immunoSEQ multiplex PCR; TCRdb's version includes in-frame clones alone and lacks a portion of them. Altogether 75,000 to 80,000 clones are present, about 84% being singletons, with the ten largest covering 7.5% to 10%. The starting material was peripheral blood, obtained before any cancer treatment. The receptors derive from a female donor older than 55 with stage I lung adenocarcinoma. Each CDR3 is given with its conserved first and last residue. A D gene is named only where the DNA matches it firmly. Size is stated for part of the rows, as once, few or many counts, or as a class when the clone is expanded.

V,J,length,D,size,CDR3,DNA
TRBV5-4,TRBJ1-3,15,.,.,CASSYQGPEGTTIYF,TGTGCCAGCAGCTACCAGGGACCCGAGGGTACGACCATATATTTT
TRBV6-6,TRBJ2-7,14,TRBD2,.,CASSPSGTRTKQYF,TGTGCCAGCAGTCCTAGCGGGACCAGAACTAAGCAGTACTTC
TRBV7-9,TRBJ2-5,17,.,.,CASSRRGRRVDQETQYF,TGTGCCAGCAGCCGGAGGGGGCGCAGGGTGGACCAAGAGACCCAGTACTTC
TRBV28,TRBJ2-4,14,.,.,CASSGGGSKNIQYF,TGTGCCAGCAGCGGGGGCGGGAGCAAAAACATTCAGTACTTC
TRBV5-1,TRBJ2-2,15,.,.,CASSLVQGLTGELFF,TGCGCCAGCAGCTTGGTGCAGGGTCTCACCGGGGAGCTGTTTTTT
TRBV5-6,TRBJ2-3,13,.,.,CASSRTGPDGQYF,TGTGCCAGCAGCCGAACAGGGCCAGATGGGCAGTATTTT
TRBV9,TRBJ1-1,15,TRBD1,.,CASSVVPGGRTEAFF,TGTGCCAGCAGCGTAGTACCAGGGGGGAGGACTGAAGCTTTCTTT
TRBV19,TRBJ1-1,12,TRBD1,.,CASRQGATEAFF,TGTGCCAGCAGACAGGGGGCCACTGAAGCTTTCTTT
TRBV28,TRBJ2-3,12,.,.,CASSRQTDTQYF,TGTGCCAGCAGTCGCCAAACGGATACGCAGTATTTT
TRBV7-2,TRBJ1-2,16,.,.,CASSLDSQGFIYGYTF,TGTGCCAGCAGCTTAGACTCCCAGGGATTCATCTATGGCTACACCTTC
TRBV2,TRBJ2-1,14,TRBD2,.,CASALAGGGDEQFF,TGTGCCAGCGCTCTAGCGGGAGGTGGTGATGAGCAGTTCTTC
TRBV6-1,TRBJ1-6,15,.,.,CASRQGGSANSPLHF,TGTGCCAGCAGACAGGGAGGATCGGCGAATTCACCCCTCCACTTT
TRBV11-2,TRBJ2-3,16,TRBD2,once,CASSPLAGELTDTQYF,TGTGCCAGCAGCCCCCTAGCGGGAGAGCTCACAGATACGCAGTATTTT
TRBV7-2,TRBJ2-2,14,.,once,CASSPYGGTGELFF,TGTGCCAGCAGCCCATATGGGGGGACCGGGGAGCTGTTTTTT
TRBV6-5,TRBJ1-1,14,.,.,CASRPQGWSTEAFF,TGTGCCAGCAGACCCCAAGGGTGGAGTACTGAAGCTTTCTTT
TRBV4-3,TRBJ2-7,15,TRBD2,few,CASSQETSPYLEQYF,TGCGCCAGCAGCCAAGAGACTAGCCCGTACCTCGAGCAGTACTTC
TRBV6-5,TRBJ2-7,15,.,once,CASSYSPGPIEEQYF,TGTGCCAGCAGTTACTCCCCCGGGCCGATTGAAGAGCAGTACTTC
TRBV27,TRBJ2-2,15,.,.,CASSLSLIRIGELFF,TGTGCCAGCAGTTTATCCCTAATCAGGATCGGGGAGCTGTTTTTT
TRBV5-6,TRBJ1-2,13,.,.,CASSLWQGYGYTF,TGTGCCAGCAGCTTGTGGCAGGGCTATGGCTACACCTTC
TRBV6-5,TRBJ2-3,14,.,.,CASVRAESTDTQYF,TGTGCCAGCGTACGGGCGGAAAGCACAGATACGCAGTATTTT
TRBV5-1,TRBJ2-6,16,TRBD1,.,CASTGTGVSGANVLTF,TGCGCCAGCACCGGGACAGGCGTTTCTGGGGCCAACGTCCTGACTTTC
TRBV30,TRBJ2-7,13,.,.,CAWGLAQGHEQYF,TGTGCCTGGGGGCTCGCACAGGGCCACGAGCAGTACTTC
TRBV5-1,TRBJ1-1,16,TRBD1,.,CASSLIPDRGNTEAFF,TGCGCCAGCAGCCTAATTCCGGACAGGGGGAACACTGAAGCTTTCTTT
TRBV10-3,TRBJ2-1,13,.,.,CAISGGGYNEQFF,TGTGCCATCTCAGGGGGAGGGTACAATGAGCAGTTCTTC
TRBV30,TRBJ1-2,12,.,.,CAWRGPTYRYTF,TGTGCCTGGAGGGGCCCCACATATCGCTACACCTTC
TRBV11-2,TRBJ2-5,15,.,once,CASSGTRDFQETQYF,TGTGCCAGCAGCGGAACGAGGGACTTCCAAGAGACCCAGTACTTC
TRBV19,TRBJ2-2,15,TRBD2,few,CASRPEGLAGGELFF,TGTGCCAGTAGACCCGAGGGACTAGCGGGCGGGGAGCTGTTTTTT
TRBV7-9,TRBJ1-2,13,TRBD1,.,CASRRDRGLGYTF,TGTGCCAGCAGGCGGGACAGGGGGCTTGGCTACACCTTC
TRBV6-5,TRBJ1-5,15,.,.,CASSQGRAYDQPQHF,TGTGCCAGCAGCCAGGGACGGGCATATGATCAGCCCCAGCATTTT
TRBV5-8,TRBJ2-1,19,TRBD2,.,CASSYKGLAGGSSYNEQFF,TGTGCCAGCAGCTACAAGGGACTAGCGGGGGGAAGCTCCTACAATGAGCAGTTCTTC
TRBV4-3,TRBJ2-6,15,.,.,CASSQGRSGANVLTF,TGCGCCAGCAGCCAGGGGAGATCTGGGGCCAACGTCCTGACTTTC
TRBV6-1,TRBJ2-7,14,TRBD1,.,CASSARQGTYEQYF,TGTGCCAGCAGTGCTCGACAGGGAACCTACGAGCAGTACTTC
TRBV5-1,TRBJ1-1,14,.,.,CASSLAGYEDEAFF,TGCGCCAGCAGCTTGGCTGGGTATGAGGATGAAGCTTTCTTT
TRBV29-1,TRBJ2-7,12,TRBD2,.,CSVAASGNEQYF,TGCAGCGTTGCTGCTAGCGGGAACGAGCAGTACTTC
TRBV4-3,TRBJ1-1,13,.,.,CASSQELTTEAFF,TGCGCCAGCAGCCAAGAACTCACCACCGAAGCTTTCTTT
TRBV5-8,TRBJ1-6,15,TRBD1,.,CASSLEGARNSPLHF,TGTGCCAGCAGCTTGGAGGGGGCGCGGAATTCACCCCTCCACTTT
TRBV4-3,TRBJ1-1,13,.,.,CASSRGIGRGAFF,TGCGCCAGCAGCCGAGGGATAGGACGGGGCGCTTTCTTT
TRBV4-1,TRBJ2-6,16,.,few,CASSQDWDSGANVLTF,TGCGCCAGCAGCCAAGATTGGGACTCTGGGGCCAACGTCCTGACTTTC
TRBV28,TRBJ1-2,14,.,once,CASSQLGLNYGYTF,TGTGCCAGCTCGCAATTAGGACTGAACTATGGCTACACCTTC
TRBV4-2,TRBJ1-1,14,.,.,CASSQDRRNTEAFF,TGTGCCAGCAGCCAAGACCGGAGGAACACTGAAGCTTTCTTT
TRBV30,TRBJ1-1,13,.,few,CAGGKSLNTEAFF,TGTGCGGGGGGCAAAAGTTTGAACACTGAAGCTTTCTTT
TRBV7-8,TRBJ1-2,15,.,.,CASSLDLGANYGYTF,TGTGCCAGCAGCTTAGACCTAGGGGCTAACTATGGCTACACCTTC
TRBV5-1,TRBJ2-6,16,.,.,CASSLDGGPGANVLTF,TGCGCCAGCAGCTTGGATGGGGGGCCCGGGGCCAACGTCCTGACTTTC
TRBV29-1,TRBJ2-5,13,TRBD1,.,CSVGTRGRETQYF,TGCAGCGTTGGAACTAGGGGGCGGGAGACCCAGTACTTC
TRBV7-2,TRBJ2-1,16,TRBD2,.,CASSLDGGAFDNEQFF,TGTGCCAGCAGCTTAGACGGGGGGGCTTTCGACAATGAGCAGTTCTTC
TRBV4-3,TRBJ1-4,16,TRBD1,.,CASSRGPGTGNEKLFF,TGCGCCAGCAGCCGCGGGCCCGGGACAGGGAACGAAAAACTGTTTTTT
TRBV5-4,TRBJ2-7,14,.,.,CASSLGAEIYEQYF,TGTGCCAGCAGCTTGGGGGCCGAGATCTACGAGCAGTACTTC
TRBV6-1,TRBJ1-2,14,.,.,CASTPGGGSHGYTF,TGTGCCAGCACGCCTGGAGGGGGGAGTCATGGCTACACCTTC
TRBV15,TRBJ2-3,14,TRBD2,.,CATSREVSTDTQYF,TGTGCCACCAGCCGGGAGGTTAGCACAGATACGCAGTATTTT
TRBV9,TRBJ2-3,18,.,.,CASSSSGGAGAIRDTQYF,TGTGCCAGCAGCTCATCCGGGGGTGCGGGGGCCATCCGGGATACGCAGTATTTT
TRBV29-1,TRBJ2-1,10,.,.,CSVPINEQFF,TGCAGCGTCCCCATCAATGAGCAGTTCTTC
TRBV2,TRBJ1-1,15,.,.,CASSREQTSIGEAFF,TGTGCCAGCAGTAGGGAACAGACCTCCATCGGTGAAGCTTTCTTT
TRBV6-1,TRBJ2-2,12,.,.,CASSPVWGELFF,TGTGCCAGCAGTCCCGTATGGGGGGAGCTGTTTTTT
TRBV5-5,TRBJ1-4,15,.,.,CASSLGDGSNEKLFF,TGTGCCAGCAGCTTGGGGGACGGATCTAATGAAAAACTGTTTTTT
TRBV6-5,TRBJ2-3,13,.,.,CASSYPPTDTQYF,TGTGCCAGCAGTTACCCCCCCACAGATACGCAGTATTTT
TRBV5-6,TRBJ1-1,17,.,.,CASSPYPTGLMNTEAFF,TGTGCCAGCAGCCCCTACCCGACAGGCCTCATGAACACTGAAGCTTTCTTT
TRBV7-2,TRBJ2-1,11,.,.,CASSLAWEQFF,TGTGCCAGCAGCTTAGCCTGGGAGCAGTTCTTC